One T cell receptor (beta chain) is described in this entry. Per the authors' pipeline: Cell counts per sample came from amplifying reference gene primers. Assay used: immunoSEQ multiplex PCR; TCRdb lists only in-frame clones, some missing. V, J and clone size reflect that table, while D and trimming were determined from the DNA. Among tens of thousands of clones listed, about 86% were seen once. This sample is part of a study of blood T cell repertoires in COVID-19. Background on the study: The United States, Italy and Spain provided the acute and convalescent COVID-19 samples. Sources were T cells, B-cell-depleted T cells, or PBMCs; the material itself was cDNA or gDNA.

The ends lost 6 bases at V and 1 base at J; junction bases unmatched: 7. This CDR3 has 15 amino acids. Germline V lookup: CDR1 KGHSH, CDR2 LQKENI. The clonotype originates from an older man with acute or convalescent COVID-19. Sequencing was carried out using peripheral blood. V gene TRBV18 combines with J gene TRBJ2-5; TRBD1 matches 8 bases. The CDR3 is CASSPGQGGQETQYF. CDR3 DNA sequence: TGTGCCAGCTCTCCAGGACAGGGAGGCCAAGAGACCCAGTACTTC. Full variable domain (rest looked up from reference TRBV18 and TRBJ2-5): NAGVMQNPRHLVRRRGQEARLRCSPMKGHSHVYWYRQLPEEGLKFMVYLQKENIIDESGMPKERFSAEFPKEGPSILRIQQVVRGDSAAYFCASSPGQGGQETQYFGPGTRLLVL.